These T cell receptor beta chains were read from a single sample in a study of cytomegalovirus exposure and HLA in healthy donors. Data came from immunoSEQ multiplex PCR; TCRdb stores just in-frame clones and leaves some out. The sample holds some 120,000 clones, roughly 82% seen once. Sequences were obtained from PBMCs. The origin of the receptors is a woman between 35 and 50 years old in good health and CMV-seropositive. Each CDR3 is given with its conserved first and last residue. A D gene is named only where the DNA matches it firmly. Clone size is stated in some rows and not others, as once, few, many or a class when expanded.

j_call d_call v_call clone_size cdr3_aa cdr3_nt
TRBJ2-1 TRBD2 TRBV5-1 few CASTRLAGSNNEQFF TGCGCCAGCACCCGACTAGCGGGAAGCAACAATGAGCAGTTCTTC
TRBJ1-3 . TRBV6-5 once CASSYGRGENTIYF TGTGCCAGCAGTTACGGCAGGGGAGAAAACACCATATATTTT
TRBJ1-1 . TRBV6-6 . CASSYSAGNEAFF TGTGCCAGCAGTTACTCGGCAGGGAATGAAGCTTTCTTT
TRBJ2-4 . TRBV28 . CASNARSLAKNIQYF TGTGCCAGCAACGCACGAAGCCTAGCCAAAAACATTCAGTACTTC
TRBJ2-7 . TRBV5-1 . CASSPDGGEQYF TGCGCCAGCAGCCCTGATGGGGGGGAGCAGTACTTC
TRBJ1-5 TRBD1 TRBV28 . CASSKPQGARSNQPQHF TGTGCCAGCAGTAAGCCACAGGGGGCGAGGAGCAATCAGCCCCAGCATTTT
TRBJ2-3 TRBD2 TRBV5-1 few CASSLDGRGGSTDTQYF TGCGCCAGCAGCTTGGACGGCCGGGGGGGTAGCACAGATACGCAGTATTTT
TRBJ2-1 TRBD2 TRBV7-3 once CASSLGLDNEQFF TGTGCCAGCAGCCTCGGACTAGACAATGAGCAGTTCTTC
TRBJ2-1 TRBD2 TRBV13 few CASSFVWRGSSYNEQFF TGTGCCAGCAGCTTTGTGTGGCGGGGGAGCTCCTACAATGAGCAGTTCTTC
TRBJ2-5 . TRBV5-6 . CASSLLGQTGETQYF TGTGCCAGCAGCTTACTCGGACAGACCGGGGAGACCCAGTACTTC
TRBJ1-5 . TRBV6-5 . CASSQQRGQPQHF TGTGCCAGCAGTCAACAAAGGGGTCAGCCCCAGCATTTT
TRBJ2-1 . TRBV12-5 . CASGLVPGTPFYNEQFF TGTGCTAGTGGTTTGGTACCTGGGACTCCATTTTACAATGAGCAGTTCTTC
TRBJ1-5 . TRBV23-1 . CASSPRHF TGCGCCAGCAGCCCCAGGCATTTT
TRBJ2-3 TRBD2 TRBV10-3 . CAIRSGGSTDTQYF TGTGCCATCAGAAGCGGGGGCAGCACAGATACGCAGTATTTT
TRBJ2-1 TRBD2 TRBV13 . CASSSRLANNEQFF TGTGCCAGCAGCTCCAGACTAGCGAACAATGAGCAGTTCTTC
TRBJ2-1 . TRBV7-9 . CASSFGEPHNEQFF TGTGCCAGCAGCTTCGGGGAGCCCCACAATGAGCAGTTCTTC
TRBJ2-7 TRBD2 TRBV5-4 . CASSLGLAGVIGEQYF TGTGCCAGCAGCTTAGGACTAGCGGGAGTTATCGGCGAGCAGTACTTC
TRBJ1-5 . TRBV27 few CASSSMGGSNQPQHF TGTGCCAGCAGTTCGATGGGGGGTAGCAATCAGCCCCAGCATTTT
TRBJ2-7 TRBD1 TRBV5-1 . CASSRRQGGDEQYF TGCGCCAGCAGTCGACGACAGGGGGGCGACGAGCAGTACTTC
TRBJ2-2 TRBD2 TRBV28 few CASSWILAGEATGELFF TGTGCCAGCAGTTGGATCCTAGCGGGCGAAGCCACCGGGGAGCTGTTTTTT
TRBJ2-3 . TRBV11-2 . CASTQAMYTQYF TGTGCCAGCACCCAAGCTATGTATACGCAGTATTTT
TRBJ1-2 TRBD1 TRBV19 . CASSIDLTGAGGYTF TGTGCCAGTAGTATAGACCTCACAGGGGCAGGAGGCTACACCTTC
TRBJ2-6 . TRBV29-1 . CSGYLGGGLTGSGANVLTF TGCAGCGGGTACCTTGGGGGAGGCTTAACCGGCTCTGGGGCCAACGTCCTGACTTTC
TRBJ2-2 . TRBV7-9 few CASSSQDSNTGELFF TGTGCCAGCAGCTCGCAGGACAGTAACACCGGGGAGCTGTTTTTT
TRBJ2-3 TRBD2 TRBV6-1 . CASSELAGSTDTQYF TGTGCCAGCAGTGAACTAGCGGGTAGCACAGATACGCAGTATTTT
TRBJ2-3 TRBD1 TRBV9 once CASSSSNGDRLTDTQYF TGTGCCAGCAGCTCATCCAATGGGGACAGGCTCACAGATACGCAGTATTTT
TRBJ1-5 . TRBV6-6 . CASTPADSNQPQHF TGTGCCAGCACCCCGGCGGATAGCAATCAGCCCCAGCATTTT
TRBJ1-1 . TRBV18 once CASSPLGLNSLLNTEAFF TGTGCCAGCTCACCCCTCGGCCTTAACAGCCTACTGAACACTGAAGCTTTCTTT
TRBJ1-1 TRBD1 TRBV5-1 . CASSRQGLDRLNTEAFF TGCGCCAGCAGCCGACAGGGGCTAGATAGGTTGAACACTGAAGCTTTCTTT
TRBJ1-1 . TRBV7-3 . CASSLGPEAGTEAFF TGTGCCAGCAGCTTAGGACCGGAGGCCGGAACTGAAGCTTTCTTT
TRBJ1-5 . TRBV2 few CASSERGGIEPQHF TGTGCCAGCAGTGAACGCGGAGGGATCGAGCCCCAGCATTTT
TRBJ2-7 . TRBV5-6 . CASSLSSSYEQYF TGTGCCAGCAGCTTAAGTAGCTCCTACGAGCAGTACTTC
TRBJ2-3 TRBD2 TRBV5-8 few CASRPAGGRGGSTDTQYF TGTGCCAGCAGACCAGCGGGGGGCCGAGGAGGAAGCACAGATACGCAGTATTTT